The 23 T cell receptor beta chains in this list originate from one sample, sequenced in a study of cytomegalovirus exposure and HLA in healthy donors. 60 Vbeta and 13 Jbeta primers were used in PCR. Assay: immunoSEQ multiplex PCR; the TCRdb copy retains only in-frame clones and omits some. Of about 160,000 clones listed, around 75% were seen once; the top ten hold around 2.4%. Sequenced: PBMCs. These TCRs come from a female donor in good health and CMV-seronegative.

This clone has only a few counts. This sequence joins TRBV6-5 and TRBJ2-5, with 7 positions matching TRBD2. J lost 1 base, V lost 6 bases, and 8 bases had no gene match. CDR1 MNHEY and CDR2 SVGAGI come from the germline V gene. The CDR3 runs 15 residues. The CDR3 DNA is TGTGCCAGCAGGAGGAGCGGGAACTTCCAAGAGACCCAGTACTTC. Its translation: CASRRSGNFQETQYF.

The V call is TRBV28, the J call TRBJ2-1; 7 bases match TRBD1. This CDR3 is 15 amino acids long. After removal of 6 bases from V and 1 base from J, the junction contained 6 bases not matched to a gene. Germline loops: CDR1 MDHEN, CDR2 SYDVKM. The CDR3 DNA sequence: TGTGCCAGCAGGTCCGGGACAGTATCCTACAATGAGCAGTTCTTC. This gives the protein CASRSGTVSYNEQFF.

The chain carries TRBV29-1 and TRBJ2-1, with 13 bases fitting TRBD2. Germline V gives CDR1 SQVTM, CDR2 ANQGSEA. CDR3 length: 15 amino acids. Germline trimming cut 6 bases from V and 8 bases from J; bases unmatched to any gene: 10. CDR3 sequence reads: CSVVRTSGGQHEQFF. CDR3 bases: TGCAGCGTCGTAAGGACTAGCGGGGGACAGCATGAGCAGTTCTTC.

The J gene is TRBJ2-7, the V gene TRBV6-5; TRBD1 agrees at 7 bases. The CDR3 runs to 14 residues. Germline CDR1 reads MNHEY; CDR2 reads SVGAGI. V was clipped by 7 bases and J by 2 bases; unmatched bases: 8. The CDR3, as DNA: TGTGCCAGCACCATCGGACAGGCTCCCTACGAGCAGTACTTC. Translating it yields CASTIGQAPYEQYF.

J is TRBJ1-6 and V is TRBV23-1; 8 bases fit TRBD1. TRBV23-1 is reported as an ORF; its role is uncertain. The CDR3 runs 15 residues. After removal of 6 bases from V and 4 bases from J, the junction contained 5 bases not matched to a gene. CDR3 amino acids: CASRPGDRYNSPLHF. CDR3 sequence (DNA): TGCGCCAGCAGGCCCGGGGACAGGTATAATTCACCCCTCCACTTT.

This clone came up a few times. The chain links TRBV6-1 to TRBJ1-1; 7 bases match TRBD1. The germline CDR1 and CDR2 sequences are MNHNS and SASEGT. V gave up 3 bases and J gave up 2 bases; unmatched junction bases: 6. The CDR3 extends over 15 amino acids. CDR3: CASSERDRLNTEAFF. As DNA, the CDR3 is TGTGCCAGCAGTGAGAGGGACAGACTAAACACTGAAGCTTTCTTT.

The genes are TRBV5-1 and TRBJ2-5, with 13 bases fitting TRBD2. The CDR3 contains 16 residues. Per the germline V gene, CDR1 is SGHRS and CDR2 is YFSETQ. V shed 0 bases and J 5 bases; nucleotides not matched to a gene: 4. The CDR3 loop is CASSLAGTSGIETQYF. CDR3 DNA: TGCGCCAGCAGCTTGGCTGGGACTAGCGGGATCGAGACCCAGTACTTC.

The V gene is TRBV9, the J gene TRBJ2-5, with a possible D match to TRBD2 (7 bases). Germline loops: CDR1 SGDLS, CDR2 YYNGEE. V lost 4 bases and J lost 7, with 26 bases in between. CDR3 length: 17 amino acids. CDR3 sequence (DNA): TGTGCCAGCAGCCCCCCTGATGGGGGGGCCAGGAGTAGGACCCAGTACTTC. This translates into CASSPPDGGARSRTQYF.

This chain uses TRBV18 with TRBJ2-7, with D possibly being TRBD2 (6 bases). CDR1 and CDR2 from the germline V gene are KGHSH and LQKENI. The CDR3 loop spans 15 amino acids. Trimming shortened V by 2 bases and J by 1 base, and 12 bases separated the two germline ends. CDR3 nucleotides: TGTGCCAGCTCACCATTAGGGACTTCTTCCTACGAGCAGTACTTC. Translated: CASSPLGTSSYEQYF.

This clone was observed a single time. This sequence joins TRBV5-8 and TRBJ2-4; 7 nucleotides match TRBD1. With 2 bases clipped from V and 2 bases from J, the junction kept 16 bases outside the gene matches. The CDR3 is made up of 19 amino acids. CDR1 is SGHTS and CDR2 is YDEGEE in the germline V gene. The CDR3 region is CASSFRGTAPGGSKNIQYF. The CDR3 nucleotides are TGTGCCAGCAGCTTCCGTGGGACAGCCCCTGGGGGATCCAAAAACATTCAGTACTTC. The complete variable domain, with remaining parts taken from reference TRBV5-8 and TRBJ2-4, reads EAGVTQSPTHLIKTRGQQATLRCSPISGHTSVYWYQQALGLGLQFLLWYDEGEERNRGNFPPRFSGRQFPNYSSELNVNALELEDSALYLCASSFRGTAPGGSKNIQYFGAGTRLSVL.

CDR3 coding DNA: TGCGCCAGCAGCCTCACAGGGGAGCTGTTTTTT. Translated, it gives CASSLTGELFF. The J gene is TRBJ2-2, the V gene TRBV10-1; no clear D. This CDR3 has 11 amino acids. Germline values: CDR1 WNHNN, CDR2 SYGVQD (reference sequence). V was clipped by 6 bases and J by 8 bases, with 7 bases between them.

This chain connects TRBV30 to TRBJ2-2; D is possibly TRBD1 (5 bases). The length of the CDR3 is 14 residues. Trimming stripped 6 bases from V and 0 bases from J, with 11 bases between. CDR1 and CDR2 (germline): GTSNPN, SVGIG (reference sequence). The CDR3, as DNA: TGTGCCTGTCGGCAGACAGCGAACACCGGGGAGCTGTTTTTT. It codes for CACRQTANTGELFF.

CDR3 residues: CASLNSSGNTIYF. DNA of the CDR3: TGCGCCAGTCTTAACAGTTCTGGAAACACCATATATTTT. The chain recombines TRBV10-1 with TRBJ1-3; D is undetermined. V was pared by 9 bases and J by 1 base, with 10 bases between. The CDR3 runs 13 residues. Germline CDR1 WNHNN, CDR2 SYGVQD (reference sequence).

V usage is TRBV28 and J usage is TRBJ2-7; D ambiguous. Germline CDR1 and CDR2: MDHEN and SYDVKM. The length of the CDR3 is 13 residues. The ends were cut back, 3 bases at V and 1 base at J, with 7 bases in the middle. CDR3 sequence: CASSFAISYEQYF. The CDR3 DNA is TGTGCCAGCAGTTTCGCGATTTCCTACGAGCAGTACTTC.

The V gene is TRBV10-2, the J gene TRBJ2-1, with 7 positions matching TRBD1. V shed 6 bases and J 6 bases; nucleotides not matched to a gene: 11. Germline assignment: CDR1 WSHSY and CDR2 SAAADI. The CDR3 loop spans 15 amino acids. The CDR3 here is CASSLTGFRGNEQFF. The DNA for the CDR3 is TGCGCCAGCAGCCTGACAGGGTTTAGGGGCAATGAGCAGTTCTTC.

In the case of this clone: Other DNA sequences in the same sample also yield this CDR3. V gene TRBV7-9 combines with J gene TRBJ2-3; D is uncertain. Germline V gene sequence: CDR1 SEHNR, CDR2 FQNEAQ (reference sequence). The CDR3 contains 14 residues. The V and J ends lost 5 bases and 3 bases respectively, with 12 bases between them. The CDR3, as DNA: TGTGCCAGCAGCCCGGCGGCAGCGACAGATACGCAGTATTTT. This sequence encodes CASSPAAATDTQYF.

V usage is TRBV7-9 and J usage is TRBJ2-7; 7 nucleotides align to TRBD1. Losses at the gene ends were 1 base for V and 3 bases for J; bases not matched to a gene: 9. CDR3 size: 16 residues. Germline V gene lookup returns CDR1 SEHNR and CDR2 FQNEAQ (reference sequence). The CDR3 bases are TGTGCCAGCAGCTTAGACCGTAACAGGGGCGGCTACGAGCAGTACTTC. It translates to CASSLDRNRGGYEQYF.

The table lists this clone with a count of one. At the DNA level, this CDR3 is encoded by other sequences in the same sample as well. The chain carries TRBV19 and TRBJ1-1, with 11 positions matching TRBD1. Germline-derived CDR1 and CDR2 are LNHDA and SQIVND (reference sequence). The length of the CDR3 is 13 residues. The V segment lost 8 bases and the J segment 1 base; nucleotides outside the gene matches: 0. CDR3 protein: CASGQGANTEAFF. The CDR3 DNA sequence: TGTGCCAGTGGACAGGGGGCGAACACTGAAGCTTTCTTT.

The V and J genes are TRBV9 and TRBJ1-1; tentative D call: TRBD1 (6 bases). CDR3 length: 15 amino acids. Germline V gene data show CDR1 as SGDLS and CDR2 as YYNGEE. V was trimmed by 3 bases and J by 0 bases, leaving 12 bases between them. The chain's CDR3 is CASSGGGHLNTEAFF. Written as DNA, the CDR3 is TGTGCCAGCAGCGGGGGGGGACATCTGAACACTGAAGCTTTCTTT.

The CDR3 loop is CASSGGGAGNTEAFF. In nucleotides, the CDR3 is TGTGCCAGCAGCGGAGGGGGGGCAGGGAACACTGAAGCTTTCTTT. The chain employs TRBV9 and TRBJ1-1; tentatively, D is TRBD1 (6 bases). The V and J ends lost 3 bases and 1 base respectively, with 13 bases between them. This CDR3 has 15 amino acids. Germline values: CDR1 SGDLS, CDR2 YYNGEE.

The V and J genes are TRBV30 and TRBJ1-4; D remains unclear. Germline V CDR1 and CDR2: GTSNPN, SVGIG (reference sequence). The CDR3 totals 14 residues. Trimming removed 2 bases at V and 1 base at J, with 8 bases between. As DNA, the CDR3 is TGTGCCTGGAGTACGGGTGTAACTAATGAAAAACTGTTTTTT. It specifies CAWSTGVTNEKLFF.

The chain recombines TRBV6-5 with TRBJ2-7; TRBD2 agrees at 7 bases. V trimming: 2 bases; J trimming: 2 bases; junction bases outside the gene matches: 3. CDR1 is MNHEY, CDR2 SVGAGI, per germline. The CDR3 covers 14 residues. CDR3 DNA sequence: TGTGCCAGCAGTTACCTCAGCGGGACCTACGAGCAGTACTTC. As protein: CASSYLSGTYEQYF.

The chain couples TRBV4-2 to TRBJ1-4, with a possible D match to TRBD1 (6 bases). The CDR3 runs to 14 residues. Between the trimmed V and J ends, which lost 1 base and 6 bases, there was a span of 9 bases. The V gene's germline CDR1 is LGHNA and CDR2 YNFKEQ. CDR3 in amino acids: CASSQGDNYEKLFF. Here the CDR3 DNA reads TGTGCCAGCAGCCAAGGGGACAACTATGAAAAACTGTTTTTT.